The 27 T cell receptor beta chains below come from one sample, sequenced in a study of T cells after yellow fever vaccination. TCRdb redid the calling of the 5' RACE reads with MiXCR, one entry per CDR3 protein. The data hold almost 600,000 distinct CDR3 sequences, with less than 15% observed a single time. The sample here was PBMCs, taken on the day of the yellow fever booster vaccination. Every receptor here comes from a man aged 30 to 39 who received the YFV17D yellow fever vaccine.

This clonotype was counted between two and nine times. This chain uses TRBV7-9 with TRBJ2-5; 9 positions agree with TRBD2. This CDR3 spans 15 amino acids. Germline trimming cut 5 bases from V and 5 bases from J; bases unmatched to any gene: 9. The germline V gene has CDR1 SEHNR and CDR2 FQNEAQ (reference sequence). The CDR3 loop is CASSPAASGIETQYF. For the CDR3, the DNA is TGTGCCAGCAGCCCCGCAGCTAGCGGGATTGAGACCCAGTACTTC.

This clonotype has just a few counts. CDR3 bases: TGCAGTGCACCCGGGATCAGGGGGGCCAACGAGCAGTACTTC. It specifies CSAPGIRGANEQYF. The chain has TRBV20-1 and TRBJ2-7; D is possibly TRBD1 (7 bases). Germline CDR1 DFQATT, CDR2 SNEGSKA (reference sequence). The CDR3 length is 14 residues. Between the trimmed V and J ends, which lost 6 bases and 5 bases, there was a span of 20 bases.

This clonotype was observed a handful of times. The genes are TRBV5-1 and TRBJ1-1; D is undetermined. CDR3 length: 13 residues. The V end lost 5 bases, the J end lost 0 bases, and 8 bases lay between the germline ends. CDR1 SGHRS and CDR2 YFSETQ come from the germline V gene. CDR3 protein: CASREGVNTEAFF. The CDR3 DNA is TGCGCCAGCAGAGAGGGCGTGAACACTGAAGCTTTCTTT. Full variable domain (outside the CDR3, taken from reference TRBV5-1 and TRBJ1-1): KAGVTQTPRYLIKTRGQQVTLSCSPISGHRSVSWYQQTPGQGLQFLFEYFSETQRNKGNFPGRFSGRQFSNSRSEMNVSTLELGDSALYLCASREGVNTEAFFGQGTRLTVV.

This clonotype was observed a handful of times. This chain uses TRBV4-3 with TRBJ2-1; 8 nucleotides match TRBD2. V lost 3 bases and J lost 0; bases outside the gene matches: 7. The CDR3 runs to 17 residues. Germline CDR1 LGHNA, CDR2 YSLEER. CDR3 sequence: CASSQYLAGNSYNEQFF. The CDR3 nucleotides are TGCGCCAGCAGCCAGTACCTAGCGGGTAACTCCTACAATGAGCAGTTCTTC.

This clonotype was seen more than once but under ten times. The chain couples TRBV12-3 or TRBV12-4 to TRBJ2-5; 8 bases align to TRBD2. Trimming at V came to 3 bases and at J to 5 bases, leaving 11 bases not matched to a gene. The CDR3 runs to 16 residues. The CDR3 DNA sequence: TGTGCCAGCAGTTTCTTTTCGGGAGGGCCCGAGGAGACCCAGTACTTC. Amino acid sequence: CASSFFSGGPEETQYF.

The rearrangement links TRBV20-1 to TRBJ1-4; D gene ambiguous. Germline loops: CDR1 DFQATT, CDR2 SNEGSKA (reference sequence). The CDR3 length is 13 residues. V was pared by 3 bases and J by 8 bases, with 13 bases between. The CDR3 protein is CSARGVLEEKLFF. The DNA of the CDR3 is TGCAGTGCTAGGGGAGTACTTGAGGAAAAACTGTTTTTT.

The CDR3 DNA follows: TGTGCCAGCAGTGAAGTGCCAGGGGGAACCTACGAGCAGTACTTC. Protein sequence: CASSEVPGGTYEQYF. The genes are TRBV6-1 and TRBJ2-7; TRBD1 matches 7 bases. In germline, CDR1 is MNHNS, CDR2 SASEGT. The CDR3 loop spans 15 amino acids. The V and J ends lost 1 base and 2 bases, in that order; junction bases with no gene match: 5.

This clonotype was counted only a few times. The chain employs TRBV5-4 and TRBJ2-7; 11 bases agree with TRBD1. This CDR3 spans 15 amino acids. Germline V gene lookup returns CDR1 SGHNT and CDR2 YYREEE (reference sequence). The V gene end was trimmed by 3 bases and the J gene end by 6 bases; junction bases not matched to a gene: 8. The CDR3 coding sequence is TGTGCCAGCAGCTCGCTTTACGGGACAGGGGGCGAGCAGTACTTC. Encoded protein: CASSSLYGTGGEQYF.

The V and J genes are TRBV4-2 and TRBJ2-5; D ambiguous. From germline, CDR1 is LGHNA and CDR2 YNFKEQ. The CDR3 loop spans 13 amino acids. The V end lost 0 bases, the J end lost 4 bases, and 6 bases lay between the germline ends. DNA of the CDR3: TGTGCCAGCAGCCAAGAGCAACCAGAGACCCAGTACTTC. Amino acids: CASSQEQPETQYF.

This chain connects TRBV14 to TRBJ2-7, with no clear D. The CDR3 is 13 amino acids. Per the germline V gene, CDR1 is SGHDN and CDR2 is FVKESK. Trimming took 4 bases from V and 7 from J, leaving 14 bases between them. The CDR3 here is CASSRVGSLEQYF. The CDR3 DNA is TGTGCCAGCAGCCGGGTGGGCAGTCTAGAGCAGTACTTC.

V is TRBV5-1 and J is TRBJ2-1, with a tentative D call TRBD2 (6 bases). The CDR3 is made up of 14 amino acids. Trimming left V 0 bases short and J 6 bases short, with 10 bases between. Germline CDR1 is SGHRS and CDR2 is YFSETQ. The CDR3 here is CASSLAFGGNEQFF. The CDR3 DNA follows: TGCGCCAGCAGCTTGGCTTTCGGGGGCAATGAGCAGTTCTTC.

This clonotype was observed a few times. This chain's CDR3 is CASSPVRDEQFF. As DNA, the CDR3 is TGTGCCAGCAGCCCAGTTCGCGATGAGCAGTTCTTC. The gene calls are TRBV7-9 and TRBJ2-1; D ambiguous. Per germline, CDR1 SEHNR and CDR2 FQNEAQ (reference sequence). V lost 5 bases and J 8 bases, leaving 10 bases between the germline ends. The CDR3 covers 12 residues.

This sequence joins TRBV5-4 and TRBJ2-2; 10 bases agree with TRBD2. The V gene's germline CDR1 is SGHNT and CDR2 YYREEE (reference sequence). V was pared by 4 bases and J by 1 base, with 4 bases of the junction left unmatched. The CDR3 is made up of 16 amino acids. In DNA form, the CDR3 reads TGTGCCAGCAGCCAGACTAGCGGGTGGAACACCGGGGAGCTGTTTTTT. This encodes CASSQTSGWNTGELFF.

In this sample, this clonotype turned up a few times. The chain recombines TRBV29-1 with TRBJ2-7; D might be TRBD2 (5 bases). This CDR3 has 13 residues. V lost 3 bases and J 5 bases, leaving 14 bases between the germline ends. Germline CDR1 and CDR2: SQVTM and ANQGSEA. The CDR3 protein is CSVDGGSVDEQYF. The DNA for the CDR3 is TGCAGCGTTGACGGCGGGTCGGTCGACGAGCAGTACTTC.

This clonotype has more than one count but fewer than ten. The V call is TRBV24-1, the J call TRBJ2-5; 8 positions match TRBD2. With V trimmed by 11 bases and J by 7 bases, 17 bases remained unmatched. There are 15 residues in the CDR3. Germline loops: CDR1 KGHDR, CDR2 SFDVKD. This CDR3 reads CARGPPGGPTGTQYF. The CDR3 coding sequence is TGTGCCAGAGGCCCCCCGGGGGGGCCCACTGGGACCCAGTACTTC.

For this clonotype: A junction end diverges from the germline sequence, so it may reflect a read error. For the CDR3, the DNA is TGCAGTGTTAGACCGGGACAAAAGTATAATTCACCCCTCCACTTT. This sequence encodes CSVRPGQKYNSPLHF. The chain carries TRBV20-1 and TRBJ1-6; tentative D call: TRBD1 (6 bases). Germline V gives CDR1 DFQATT, CDR2 SNEGSKA (reference sequence). The CDR3 length is 15 residues.

The chain has TRBV10-3 and TRBJ2-7; 7 bases map to TRBD1. This CDR3 spans 14 amino acids. Trimming cost V 5 bases and J 4 bases; bases outside gene matches: 8. CDR1 is ENHRY and CDR2 is SYGVKD in the germline V gene. DNA for the CDR3: TGTGCCATCAGTCAGGGGGATTGGTCGTACGAGCAGTACTTC. Its protein is CAISQGDWSYEQYF.

This clonotype showed up just a few times. The rearrangement joins TRBV29-1 to TRBJ1-2, with D possibly matching TRBD1 (5 bases). The CDR3 sequence is 12 residues long. In germline, CDR1 is SQVTM, CDR2 ANQGSEA. In nucleotides, the CDR3 is TGCGGGGCGGGTGGAGGAAACTATGGCTACACCTTC. This gives the protein CGAGGGNYGYTF.

This clonotype was observed a few times. The J gene is TRBJ2-7, the V gene TRBV19, with D perhaps matching TRBD2 (5 bases). The V end was cut by 3 bases, the J end by 5 bases, with 5 bases between. CDR3 length equals 11 residues. Germline lookup yields CDR1 LNHDA and CDR2 SQIVND (reference sequence). CDR3 DNA: TGTGCCAGTAGTATGGGAGACGAGCAGTACTTC. Protein sequence: CASSMGDEQYF. Full variable domain (remainder filled in from reference TRBV19 and TRBJ2-7): DGGITQSPKYLFRKEGQNVTLSCEQNLNHDAMYWYRQDPGQGLRLIYYSQIVNDFQKGDIAEGYSVSREKKESFPLTVTSAQKNPTAFYLCASSMGDEQYFGPGTRLTVT.

This clonotype was seen a handful of times. The rearrangement links TRBV10-2 to TRBJ2-7; D remains ambiguous. Looked up from germline, CDR1 is WSHSY and CDR2 is SAAADI. The CDR3 covers 12 residues. The V gene lost 6 bases and the J gene lost 3 bases, with 9 bases spanning the gap. The CDR3 nucleotides read TGCGCCAGCAGGGTGGGCCTCTACGAGCAGTACTTC. It translates to CASRVGLYEQYF.

V and J are TRBV20-1 and TRBJ2-5, with 13 positions matching TRBD2. The CDR3 consists of 17 residues. Germline assignment: CDR1 DFQATT and CDR2 SNEGSKA (reference sequence). V dropped 0 bases and J dropped 5; count of bases not matched to a gene: 9. CDR3 protein: CSARDPGTSGNRETQYF. The CDR3 DNA reads TGCAGTGCTAGAGATCCGGGGACTAGCGGGAACCGGGAGACCCAGTACTTC.

The chain carries TRBV7-2 and TRBJ1-2; 7 bases are a match to TRBD1. Germline CDR1 and CDR2: SGHTA and FQGNSA. V shed 1 base and J 4 bases; nucleotides not matched to a gene: 6. This CDR3 spans 15 amino acids. The CDR3 nucleotides read TGTGCCAGCAGCTTAGGTTCGGGACAGTCCTATGGCTACACCTTC. Protein sequence: CASSLGSGQSYGYTF.

This chain connects TRBV7-2 to TRBJ2-3; TRBD2 aligns across 13 bases. The V segment lost 5 bases and the J segment 5 bases; nucleotides outside the gene matches: 4. Germline-derived CDR1 and CDR2 are SGHTA and FQGNSA. The CDR3 runs 15 residues. The CDR3 reads CASSTRTSGRDTQYF. CDR3 sequence (DNA): TGTGCCAGCAGCACCCGGACTAGCGGGAGAGATACGCAGTATTTT. Full variable domain (outside the CDR3, taken from reference TRBV7-2 and TRBJ2-3): GAGVSQSPSNKVTEKGKDVELRCDPISGHTALYWYRQSLGQGLEFLIYFQGNSAPDKSGLPSDRFSAERTGGSVSTLTIQRTQQEDSAVYLCASSTRTSGRDTQYFGPGTRLTVL.

This clonotype was observed a handful of times. The chain uses TRBV6-1 and TRBJ2-3; 10 bases match TRBD2. Germline-derived CDR1 and CDR2 are MNHNS and SASEGT. Losses at the gene ends were 7 bases for V and 0 bases for J; bases not matched to a gene: 13. This CDR3 contains 18 residues. In DNA form, the CDR3 reads TGTGCCAGCATCCCCCTAGCGGGAGAAATTCGGAGCACAGATACGCAGTATTTT. Its translation: CASIPLAGEIRSTDTQYF.

The sample holds a few counts of this clonotype. The gene calls are TRBV7-2 and TRBJ2-3, with TRBD1 matching 7 bases. Germline V gives CDR1 SGHTA, CDR2 FQGNSA. The CDR3 totals 14 residues. The trim removed 5 bases at V and 2 bases at J, leaving 4 bases unmatched. CDR3 bases: TGTGCCAGCAGCCGACAGGGTGTCACAGATACGCAGTATTTT. The encoded protein is CASSRQGVTDTQYF.

This clonotype came up a few times. V usage is TRBV5-1 and J usage is TRBJ2-5; D gene ambiguous. Trimming left V 5 bases short and J 1 base short, with 9 bases between. CDR1 and CDR2 (germline): SGHRS, YFSETQ. This CDR3 comprises 13 residues. The CDR3 DNA reads as TGCGCCAGCAGAATAGGGTTCCAAGAGACCCAGTACTTC. Amino acid sequence: CASRIGFQETQYF.

This clonotype was observed many times. This chain links TRBV7-2 with TRBJ2-7, with 9 nucleotides matching TRBD2. This CDR3 spans 15 amino acids. Looked up from germline, CDR1 is SGHTA and CDR2 is FQGNSA. The junction had 7 bases not matched to a gene; V was cut back by 4 bases and J by 3 bases. In nucleotides, the CDR3 is TGTGCCAGCAGCTCCTATGGGACTAGCAGCTACGAGCAGTACTTC. Translated, it gives CASSSYGTSSYEQYF.